The rows below give T cell receptor beta chains drawn from one sample of a study of cytomegalovirus exposure and HLA in healthy donors. Sequenced by immunoSEQ multiplex PCR; TCRdb stores in-frame clones only, minus some. The data contain 100,000 to 150,000 clones, about 79% of them singletons. The sample consisted of PBMCs. Receptors were obtained from a woman between 50 and 59 years old in good health and CMV-seronegative. CDR3s include the opening cysteine and the closing phenylalanine or tryptophan. The D gene is left open where the match is weak. Size tells how often a clone was seen (once, few, many) or the class of an expanded clone, and some rows leave it out.

cdr3_aa: CASSFGLTANYGYTF
cdr3_nt: TGTGCCAGCAGTTTCGGCCTGACTGCTAACTATGGCTACACCTTC
j_call: TRBJ1-2
d_call: -
v_call: TRBV5-6
clone_size: -

cdr3_aa: CASSLGAVYGYTF
cdr3_nt: TGTGCCAGCAGCTTAGGGGCAGTCTATGGCTACACCTTC
j_call: TRBJ1-2
d_call: -
v_call: TRBV7-2
clone_size: -

cdr3_aa: CASSTGHLSYGYTF
cdr3_nt: TGTGCCAGCAGTACAGGGCACTTAAGCTATGGCTACACCTTC
j_call: TRBJ1-2
d_call: -
v_call: TRBV7-9
clone_size: -

cdr3_aa: CASSPTGQGARKLFF
cdr3_nt: TGTGCCAGCAGCCCAACGGGACAGGGGGCGCGGAAACTGTTTTTT
j_call: TRBJ1-4
d_call: TRBD1
v_call: TRBV14
clone_size: -

cdr3_aa: CASRLSYEQYF
cdr3_nt: TGTGCCAGCAGACTTTCCTACGAGCAGTACTTC
j_call: TRBJ2-7
d_call: -
v_call: TRBV7-2
clone_size: -

cdr3_aa: CAWMRDFEDEQFF
cdr3_nt: TGTGCCTGGATGAGGGACTTCGAGGATGAGCAGTTCTTC
j_call: TRBJ2-1
d_call: -
v_call: TRBV30
clone_size: -

cdr3_aa: CASSLGTGFAGANVLTF
cdr3_nt: TGTGCCAGCAGCTTGGGGACAGGGTTTGCTGGGGCCAACGTCCTGACTTTC
j_call: TRBJ2-6
d_call: TRBD1
v_call: TRBV5-4
clone_size: -

cdr3_aa: CASSVVQGYNEQFF
cdr3_nt: TGTGCCAGCAGCGTAGTCCAGGGGTACAATGAGCAGTTCTTC
j_call: TRBJ2-1
d_call: -
v_call: TRBV9
clone_size: few

cdr3_aa: CASSPTWGGNSPLHF
cdr3_nt: TGTGCCAGCAGTCCCACCTGGGGGGGTAATTCACCCCTCCACTTT
j_call: TRBJ1-6
d_call: -
v_call: TRBV28
clone_size: once

cdr3_aa: CASSVSPHSSTGNTIYF
cdr3_nt: TGTGCCAGCAGCGTGAGCCCTCATTCCTCCACTGGAAACACCATATATTTT
j_call: TRBJ1-3
d_call: -
v_call: TRBV9
clone_size: few

cdr3_aa: CASSPDRGQSDTQYF
cdr3_nt: TGTGCCAGCAGCCCCGACAGGGGGCAGTCAGATACGCAGTATTTT
j_call: TRBJ2-3
d_call: TRBD1
v_call: TRBV6-4
clone_size: -

cdr3_aa: CASSFQANTEAFF
cdr3_nt: TGTGCCAGCAGCTTCCAGGCGAACACTGAAGCTTTCTTT
j_call: TRBJ1-1
d_call: -
v_call: TRBV7-9
clone_size: few

cdr3_aa: CASSDLWRDGNTIYF
cdr3_nt: TGCGCCAGCAGTGATCTTTGGAGGGATGGAAACACCATATATTTT
j_call: TRBJ1-3
d_call: -
v_call: TRBV10-1
clone_size: -

cdr3_aa: CSVDSGRSYNEQFF
cdr3_nt: TGCAGCGTCGATAGCGGGAGGTCCTACAATGAGCAGTTCTTC
j_call: TRBJ2-1
d_call: TRBD2
v_call: TRBV29-1
clone_size: -

cdr3_aa: CASSTPGTQNTEAFF
cdr3_nt: TGTGCCAGCAGTACCCCCGGGACACAGAACACTGAAGCTTTCTTT
j_call: TRBJ1-1
d_call: -
v_call: TRBV28
clone_size: -

cdr3_aa: CASRTGSQPQHF
cdr3_nt: TGTGCCAGTAGGACAGGGAGTCAGCCCCAGCATTTT
j_call: TRBJ1-5
d_call: TRBD1
v_call: TRBV19
clone_size: once

cdr3_aa: CASSLDPLAGNEQFF
cdr3_nt: TGTGCCAGCAGCTTAGATCCATTAGCGGGGAATGAGCAGTTCTTC
j_call: TRBJ2-1
d_call: TRBD2
v_call: TRBV11-2
clone_size: few

cdr3_aa: CASTRDRVAGANVLTF
cdr3_nt: TGTGCCAGCACCCGGGACAGGGTTGCTGGGGCCAACGTCCTGACTTTC
j_call: TRBJ2-6
d_call: TRBD1
v_call: TRBV7-8
clone_size: -

cdr3_aa: CATSSPSGGWDTQYF
cdr3_nt: TGTGCCACCAGCAGCCCTAGCGGGGGGTGGGATACGCAGTATTTT
j_call: TRBJ2-3
d_call: TRBD2
v_call: TRBV15
clone_size: -

cdr3_aa: CASSNPGTGKTGELFF
cdr3_nt: TGTGCCAGCAGCAATCCCGGGACAGGGAAAACCGGGGAGCTGTTTTTT
j_call: TRBJ2-2
d_call: TRBD1
v_call: TRBV6-6
clone_size: -